These 26 T cell receptor beta chains came from one sample sequenced in a study of shared clonotypes between healthy human individuals. Sequenced by immunoSEQ multiplex PCR; TCRdb stores in-frame clones only, minus some. The profile shows more than 850,000 clones, 70% to 80% of them singletons. The sample was memory CD4+ T cells from PBMCs. Subset reported: CD45RA-negative fraction. These receptor sequences come from a man between 18 and 35 years old in good health. Some clones in this sample may be carry-over from other donors' samples.

This chain connects TRBV5-4 to TRBJ2-7; D possibly uses TRBD1 or TRBD2 (6 bases each). With 5 bases removed from V and 6 bases from J, the gap between germline ends came to 15 bases. Germline CDR1 and CDR2: SGHNT and YYREEE (reference sequence). The CDR3 runs to 13 residues. In DNA form, the CDR3 reads TGTGCCAGCAGTCGGGGGCCTAGGGGCGAGCAGTACTTC. Translated: CASSRGPRGEQYF. The full variable domain, rest sourced from reference TRBV5-4 and TRBJ2-7, is ETGVTQSPTHLIKTRGQQVTLRCSSQSGHNTVSWYQQALGQGPQFIFQYYREEENGRGNFPPRFSGLQFPNYSSELNVNALELDDSALYLCASSRGPRGEQYFGPGTRLTVT.

This sequence joins TRBV7-2 and TRBJ1-2; D unresolved. Between the trimmed V and J ends, which lost 1 base and 8 bases, there was a span of 11 bases. Germline CDR1 SGHTA, CDR2 FQGNSA. This CDR3 is built from 13 residues. The CDR3 region is CASSLEAWSGYTF. As DNA, the CDR3 is TGTGCCAGCAGCTTAGAGGCATGGAGCGGCTACACCTTC. Full variable domain (missing parts from reference TRBV7-2 and TRBJ1-2): GAGVSQSPSNKVTEKGKDVELRCDPISGHTALYWYRQSLGQGLEFLIYFQGNSAPDKSGLPSDRFSAERTGGSVSTLTIQRTQQEDSAVYLCASSLEAWSGYTFGSGTRLTVV.

J is TRBJ1-2 and V is TRBV27; no clear D gene. From germline, CDR1 is MNHEY and CDR2 SMNVEV (reference sequence). Trimming pared 3 bases from V and 1 base from J, leaving 6 bases between. The CDR3 length is 13 residues. CDR3 nucleotide sequence: TGTGCCAGCAGTTTTTGGGGTAACTATGGCTACACCTTC. This translates into CASSFWGNYGYTF.

This chain links TRBV6-1 with TRBJ1-5, with D unresolved. Deletions cut 5 bases from V and 3 bases from J, with 8 bases between. This CDR3 contains 13 residues. Germline V gene data show CDR1 as MNHNS and CDR2 as SASEGT. The CDR3 DNA follows: TGTGCCAGCAGTTTGACGCCCAATCAGCCCCAGCATTTT. It codes for CASSLTPNQPQHF.

V and J are TRBV4-1 and TRBJ2-7; a weak D match, TRBD1 (5 bases). V gave up 1 base and J gave up 2 bases, with 15 bases separating them. Germline lookup yields CDR1 MGHRA and CDR2 YSYEKL. There are 16 residues in the CDR3. The CDR3 here is CASSQGRTQSTYEQYF. CDR3 DNA sequence: TGCGCCAGCAGCCAAGGCAGGACACAGTCGACCTACGAGCAGTACTTC.

The chain couples TRBV2 to TRBJ2-1; 10 bases line up with TRBD1. This CDR3 is built from 14 residues. CDR1 SNHLY and CDR2 FYNNEI come from the germline V gene. J gave up 7 bases and V 6 bases, and 6 bases lay outside the gene matches. The CDR3 here is CASSTDRGQNEQFF. The CDR3 nucleotides are TGTGCCAGCAGCACAGACAGGGGGCAGAATGAGCAGTTCTTC.

The chain couples TRBV10-3 to TRBJ1-3; D not certain. The ends were cut back, 8 bases at V and 0 bases at J, with 5 bases in the middle. The germline V gene encodes CDR1 ENHRY and CDR2 SYGVKD. The CDR3 has 12 amino acids. In DNA, the CDR3 is TGTGCCATCCGCCCCTCTGGAAACACCATATATTTT. Translated, it gives CAIRPSGNTIYF.

V is TRBV7-6 and J is TRBJ2-1, with a weak D call TRBD2 (6 bases). The germline V and J ends were trimmed by 5 bases and 15 bases, with 20 bases remaining between them. This CDR3 has 13 amino acids. CDR1 is SGHVS and CDR2 is FNYEAQ in the germline V gene. CDR3 nucleotides: TGTGCCAGCAGCCCTAATCCCGGGACTCAGTGGTTCTTC. It encodes CASSPNPGTQWFF.

The gene calls are TRBV7-9 and TRBJ2-2; D might be TRBD2 (6 bases). This CDR3 spans 15 amino acids. Germline-derived CDR1 and CDR2 are SEHNR and FQNEAQ (reference sequence). V lost 6 bases and J 0 bases, leaving 11 bases between the germline ends. In DNA, the CDR3 is TGTGCCAGCAGGGTCGGGGGTGCGAACACCGGGGAGCTGTTTTTT. Its protein product is CASRVGGANTGELFF.

V and J are TRBV4-2 and TRBJ2-3; 9 bases are a match to TRBD2. Unmatched junction bases numbered 7, after V lost 0 bases and J lost 3 bases. Germline CDR1 LGHNA, CDR2 YNFKEQ. The CDR3 runs to 17 residues. Here the CDR3 reads CASSQERAGGPTDTQYF. The CDR3 region has the DNA TGTGCCAGCAGCCAAGAAAGGGCGGGAGGGCCGACAGATACGCAGTATTTT.

This clone was observed a single time. V usage is TRBV11-2 and J usage is TRBJ1-1, with D maybe TRBD1 (5 bases). Germline-derived CDR1 and CDR2 are SGHAT and FQNNGV. The CDR3 contains 14 residues. Trimming took 4 bases from V and 4 from J, leaving 13 bases between them. The CDR3 DNA is TGTGCCAGCAGCTCGGAGGGGCGTTCCACTGAAGCTTTCTTT. It translates to CASSSEGRSTEAFF. The full variable domain, in which reference TRBV11-2 and TRBJ1-1 provide the parts outside the CDR3, is EAGVAQSPRYKIIEKRQSVAFWCNPISGHATLYWYQQILGQGPKLLIQFQNNGVVDDSQLPKDRFSAERLKGVDSTLKIQPAKLEDSAVYLCASSSEGRSTEAFFGQGTRLTVV.

The V call is TRBV5-4, the J call TRBJ2-1; 11 nucleotides line up with TRBD1. The junction had 10 bases not matched to a gene; V was cut back by 4 bases and J by 4 bases. CDR3 length: 17 residues. Germline V lookup: CDR1 SGHNT, CDR2 YYREEE (reference sequence). The CDR3 spells CASSTGTGGAAYNEQFF. CDR3 bases: TGTGCCAGCAGCACCGGGACAGGGGGAGCGGCATACAATGAGCAGTTCTTC.

The gene calls are TRBV9 and TRBJ2-3; tentative D call: TRBD2 (6 bases). Germline loops: CDR1 SGDLS, CDR2 YYNGEE. V was clipped by 2 bases and J by 4 bases, with 17 bases between them. CDR3 size: 16 residues. CDR3 loop: CASSVGSGETSDTQYF. In DNA, the CDR3 is TGTGCCAGCAGCGTCGGGTCGGGGGAAACATCAGATACGCAGTATTTT.

The chain employs TRBV2 and TRBJ1-4; TRBD1 agrees at 12 bases. Germline V gene lookup returns CDR1 SNHLY and CDR2 FYNNEI. CDR3 length: 15 amino acids. The V segment lost 6 bases and the J segment 8 bases; nucleotides outside the gene matches: 7. DNA for the CDR3: TGTGCCAGCAGGACCGGGACAGGGGGCAGGGAAAAACTGTTTTTT. Its protein is CASRTGTGGREKLFF. The whole variable domain, filled in from reference TRBV2 and TRBJ1-4, reads EPEVTQTPSHQVTQMGQEVILRCVPISNHLYFYWYRQILGQKVEFLVSFYNNEISEKSEIFDDQFSVERPDGSNFTLKIRSTKLEDSAMYFCASRTGTGGREKLFFGSGTQLSVL.

The chain has TRBV5-1 and TRBJ2-7; possibly TRBD2 for D (6 bases). V dropped 5 bases and J dropped 5 bases, with 14 bases sitting between them. This CDR3 is built from 13 residues. CDR1 and CDR2 (germline): SGHRS, YFSETQ. The CDR3 loop is CASRASTGDEQYF. CDR3 DNA: TGCGCCAGCAGGGCATCGACGGGGGACGAGCAGTACTTC. The entire variable domain, with the rest obtained from reference TRBV5-1 and TRBJ2-7, is as follows: KAGVTQTPRYLIKTRGQQVTLSCSPISGHRSVSWYQQTPGQGLQFLFEYFSETQRNKGNFPGRFSGRQFSNSRSEMNVSTLELGDSALYLCASRASTGDEQYFGPGTRLTVT.

The chain is built from TRBV19 and TRBJ1-1, with unresolved D. Trimming pared 7 bases from V and 2 bases from J, leaving 14 bases between. Germline CDR1 is LNHDA and CDR2 is SQIVND (reference sequence). The CDR3 sequence is 14 residues long. DNA of the CDR3: TGTGCCAGTAACCGGGAAGGGCTCAACACTGAAGCTTTCTTT. Its protein is CASNREGLNTEAFF.

The rearrangement joins TRBV5-1 to TRBJ1-1; D might be TRBD1 (5 bases). V dropped 3 bases and J dropped 7 bases, with 16 bases sitting between them. This CDR3 has 14 residues. Germline lookup yields CDR1 SGHRS and CDR2 YFSETQ. The CDR3 DNA follows: TGCGCCAGCAGCTACAACGGGAGGAGGGGTGAAGCTTTCTTT. This encodes CASSYNGRRGEAFF.

The rearrangement uses TRBV6-1 and TRBJ2-1, with D hard to call. The CDR3 runs to 14 residues. In germline, CDR1 is MNHNS, CDR2 SASEGT. V lost 6 bases and J 5 bases, leaving 14 bases between the germline ends. Here the CDR3 reads CASSEITVHNEQFF. In DNA form, the CDR3 reads TGTGCCAGCAGCGAAATAACAGTCCACAATGAGCAGTTCTTC.

The gene calls are TRBV2 and TRBJ2-3; D unclear. The germline V and J ends were trimmed by 8 bases and 2 bases, with 8 bases remaining between them. This CDR3 has 12 amino acids. Germline V gene lookup returns CDR1 SNHLY and CDR2 FYNNEI. The CDR3 loop is CASGFITDTQYF. Here the CDR3 DNA reads TGTGCCAGCGGATTTATCACAGATACGCAGTATTTT.

V gene TRBV28 combines with J gene TRBJ1-5; D perhaps matches TRBD1 (5 bases). CDR1 is MDHEN and CDR2 is SYDVKM in the germline V gene. Trimming removed 5 bases at V and 1 base at J, with 18 bases between. The CDR3 has 17 residues. CDR3 DNA: TGTGCCAGCAGTCCCTTGGAGGGGTTAGGAAGCAATCAGCCCCAGCATTTT. Protein: CASSPLEGLGSNQPQHF.

J is TRBJ2-1 and V is TRBV29-1; 7 bases match TRBD2. After removal of 2 bases from V and 8 bases from J, the junction contained 3 bases not matched to a gene. Germline CDR1 and CDR2: SQVTM and ANQGSEA. The CDR3 sequence is 12 residues long. CDR3 in amino acids: CSVERGSDEQFF. CDR3 DNA sequence: TGCAGCGTTGAACGCGGGAGCGATGAGCAGTTCTTC.

The chain joins TRBV28 to TRBJ1-4, with D possibly being TRBD1 (6 bases). The germline V gene encodes CDR1 MDHEN and CDR2 SYDVKM. V was shortened by 6 bases and J by 11 bases, with 16 bases between the two germline ends. The CDR3 contains 13 residues. This CDR3 reads CASRIFDGGKLFF. CDR3 DNA sequence: TGTGCCAGCAGAATTTTCGACGGGGGCAAACTGTTTTTT. Variable domain in full (rest from reference TRBV28 and TRBJ1-4): DVKVTQSSRYLVKRTGEKVFLECVQDMDHENMFWYRQDPGLGLRLIYFSYDVKMKEKGDIPEGYSVSREKKERFSLILESASTNQTSMYLCASRIFDGGKLFFGSGTQLSVL.

CDR3 in DNA: TGTGCCAGCAGCCCCCGGGACACGGGGAACACTGAAGCTTTCTTT. This codes for CASSPRDTGNTEAFF. J is TRBJ1-1 and V is TRBV6-5; tentative D call: TRBD1 (6 bases). Trimming cost V 6 bases and J 1 base, with 15 bases left between them. This CDR3 is built from 15 residues. Germline assignment: CDR1 MNHEY and CDR2 SVGAGI.

The chain links TRBV27 to TRBJ2-7, with D uncertain. The CDR3 has 14 amino acids. With 0 bases removed from V and 0 bases from J, the gap between germline ends came to 6 bases. The germline V gene encodes CDR1 MNHEY and CDR2 SMNVEV (reference sequence). The CDR3 DNA reads as TGTGCCAGCAGTTTATCGATCAGCTCCTACGAGCAGTACTTC. Translating gives CASSLSISSYEQYF.

The chain joins TRBV5-5 to TRBJ2-1; 7 bases fit TRBD2. The CDR3 totals 15 residues. CDR1 is SGHKS and CDR2 is YYEKEE in the germline V gene (reference sequence). Trimming took 1 base from V and 6 from J; bases not matched to a gene: 7. This chain's CDR3 is CASSLLGGSINEQFF. CDR3 nucleotides: TGTGCCAGCAGCTTGTTGGGCGGGAGTATCAATGAGCAGTTCTTC.

The CDR3 loop is CASSPSAGAVSSYEQYF. The DNA of the CDR3 is TGCGCCAGCAGCCCTTCCGCAGGGGCGGTAAGCTCCTACGAGCAGTACTTC. The chain combines TRBV5-1 with TRBJ2-7, with a tentative D call TRBD1 (6 bases). The CDR3 consists of 17 residues. V dropped 4 bases and J dropped 0 bases, with 20 bases sitting between them. Germline lookup yields CDR1 SGHRS and CDR2 YFSETQ.